These T cell receptor beta chains were read from a single sample in a study of T cells after yellow fever vaccination. One entry per CDR3 protein, called by TCRdb with MiXCR from the 5' RACE reads. The sample has about 220,000 distinct CDR3 sequences; approximately 3% are singletons. This material consisted of CD4+ T cells sorted from PBMCs, taken 10 days after the yellow fever booster vaccination. The receptors were sampled from a man aged 18 to 30 who received the YFV17D yellow fever vaccine. CDR3s include the opening cysteine and the closing phenylalanine or tryptophan. D genes are given only for firm matches. Some rows mark clone size as missing; the rest say once, few, many or name a class of expanded clone.

>TRBV20-1|14|TRBD2|many|TRBJ2-3
CSAQRGGGTDTQYF
TGCAGTGCGCAGCGGGGGGGCGGGACAGATACGCAGTATTTT
>TRBV7-2|15|.|few|TRBJ1-5
CASSFNREPHQPQHF
TGTGCCAGCAGCTTCAACAGGGAACCGCATCAGCCCCAGCATTTT
>TRBV7-9|14|TRBD1|many|TRBJ1-4
CASSSGQGHEKLFF
TGTGCCAGCAGCTCCGGACAGGGGCATGAAAAACTGTTTTTT
>TRBV19|14|TRBD2|few|TRBJ2-3
CASQTSGGAGTQYF
TGTGCCAGTCAAACTAGCGGGGGGGCCGGTACGCAGTATTTT
>TRBV19|18|TRBD1|few|TRBJ1-1
CASSIEGTAVDINTEAFF
TGTGCCAGTAGTATTGAGGGGACAGCAGTAGATATCAACACTGAAGCTTTCTTT
>TRBV23-1|17|TRBD1|few|TRBJ2-3
CASSQSRPGTVTDTQYF
TGCGCCAGCAGTCAGTCACGGCCCGGGACAGTCACAGATACGCAGTATTTT
>TRBV7-2|14|.|many|TRBJ2-6
CASSDRPGANVLTF
TGTGCCAGCAGCGACAGGCCTGGGGCCAACGTCCTGACTTTC
>TRBV12-3/TRBV12-4|15|TRBD1|.|TRBJ1-2
CASSLADRVNYGYTF
TGTGCCAGCAGTTTGGCTGACAGGGTTAACTATGGCTACACCTTC
>TRBV19|14|.|few|TRBJ2-6
CASQPLTEANVLTF
TGTGCCAGCCAACCTCTTACGGAGGCCAACGTCCTGACTTTC
>TRBV7-2|13|.|many|TRBJ1-2
CASSQDRNYGYTF
TGTGCCAGCAGCCAAGACAGAAACTATGGCTACACCTTC
>TRBV6-2/TRBV6-3|14|TRBD2|many|TRBJ2-4
CASSLSGGVNIQYF
TGTGCCAGCAGCCTTAGCGGGGGAGTTAACATTCAGTACTTC
>TRBV12-3/TRBV12-4|14|.|many|TRBJ1-3
CASSQAGRGNTIYF
TGTGCCAGCAGCCAGGCAGGGCGCGGAAACACCATATATTTT
>TRBV7-2|16|TRBD2|.|TRBJ2-3
CASSFNSGGATDTQYF
TGTGCCAGCAGCTTCAATAGCGGGGGAGCCACAGATACGCAGTATTTT
>TRBV5-1|15|.|many|TRBJ2-2
CASSFHRANTGELFF
TGCGCCAGCAGCTTTCACAGGGCGAACACCGGGGAGCTGTTTTTT
>TRBV18|14|.|.|TRBJ1-2
CASSTGFRRGGYTF
TGTGCCAGCTCAACTGGGTTCCGCAGGGGAGGCTACACCTTC
>TRBV12-3/TRBV12-4|15|TRBD2|.|TRBJ2-5
CASSRSGGTQETQYF
TGTGCCAGCAGTCGTAGCGGGGGGACCCAAGAGACCCAGTACTTC
>TRBV7-9|14|TRBD1|many|TRBJ2-7
CASSSGTGEYEQYF
TGTGCCAGCAGCTCAGGGACAGGGGAATACGAGCAGTACTTC
>TRBV7-2|15|TRBD2|many|TRBJ2-1
CASSPTSGVGNEQFF
TGTGCCAGCAGCCCCACTAGCGGGGTGGGGAATGAGCAGTTCTTC
>TRBV18|15|.|many|TRBJ1-1
CASSPTALRGTEAFF
TGTGCCAGCTCACCGACTGCCCTAAGGGGCACTGAAGCTTTCTTT
>TRBV30|13|.|few|TRBJ2-3
CAWSEGFTDTQYF
TGTGCCTGGAGCGAGGGATTCACAGATACGCAGTATTTT
>TRBV7-9|16|TRBD2|many|TRBJ2-3
CASSMGLAGGADTQYF
TGTGCCAGCAGCATGGGACTAGCGGGGGGGGCAGATACGCAGTATTTT
>TRBV18|14|.|many|TRBJ2-7
CASSPNPGSYEQYF
TGTGCCAGCTCACCAAACCCGGGCTCCTACGAGCAGTACTTC
>TRBV7-2|14|.|many|TRBJ2-5
CASSLVATRDPPYF
TGTGCCAGCAGCTTAGTAGCGACCCGGGACCCCCCTTACTTC
>TRBV19|14|.|few|TRBJ1-5
CASSIEPGYGAQHF
TGTGCCAGTAGTATAGAGCCAGGGTATGGAGCCCAGCATTTT
>TRBV6-6|16|TRBD1|.|TRBJ1-5
CASSYRDRRVGQPQHF
TGTGCCAGCAGTTATCGGGACAGGCGGGTTGGACAGCCCCAGCATTTT
>TRBV5-1|15|.|many|TRBJ2-5
CASSEQSAQPETQYF
TGCGCCAGCAGCGAGCAGTCGGCGCAGCCAGAGACCCAGTACTTC
>TRBV7-8|17|.|many|TRBJ2-3
CASSGGMGATTVRAQYF
TGTGCCAGCAGCGGAGGAATGGGTGCCACCACTGTTCGAGCGCAGTATTTT
>TRBV5-1|16|.|few|TRBJ1-4
CASSGTGGPANEKLFF
TGCGCCAGCAGCGGCACTGGAGGACCGGCTAATGAAAAACTGTTTTTT
>TRBV12-3/TRBV12-4|16|.|few|TRBJ2-1
CASSLYEGGRGNEQFF
TGTGCCAGCAGTTTATATGAGGGGGGCAGGGGCAATGAGCAGTTCTTC
>TRBV19|13|.|many|TRBJ1-2
CASSIIRDAGYTF
TGTGCCAGTAGTATAATCAGAGACGCTGGCTACACCTTC
>TRBV5-4|15|.|few|TRBJ2-3
CASSTGLVRGDTQYF
TGTGCCAGCAGCACCGGACTAGTCAGGGGGGATACGCAGTATTTT
>TRBV5-4|15|TRBD1|few|TRBJ1-5
CASSLVGQGDQPQHF
TGTGCCAGCAGCCTTGTGGGACAGGGAGATCAGCCCCAGCATTTT
>TRBV12-3/TRBV12-4|12|TRBD1|few|TRBJ1-2
CASSWTGLGYTF
TGTGCCAGCAGTTGGACAGGGCTTGGCTACACCTTC
>TRBV10-3|12|.|many|TRBJ2-1
CAISRGAHEQFF
TGTGCCATCAGCCGGGGGGCCCATGAGCAGTTCTTC
>TRBV29-1|12|.|many|TRBJ1-2
CSAEREKGCYTF
TGCAGCGCCGAAAGGGAGAAGGGATGCTACACCTTC
>TRBV6-5|14|.|many|TRBJ2-2
CASNRLYNTGELFF
TGTGCCAGCAATAGACTGTATAACACCGGGGAGCTGTTTTTT
>TRBV2|13|.|.|TRBJ1-1
CASTMVLNTEAFF
TGTGCCAGCACTATGGTCCTGAACACTGAAGCTTTCTTT
>TRBV18|15|.|.|TRBJ1-1
CASSPAGLGGTEAFF
TGTGCCAGCTCACCTGCCGGTCTTGGGGGCACTGAAGCTTTCTTT
>TRBV4-2|17|TRBD1|many|TRBJ2-2
CASSQLRDRSNTGELFF
TGTGCCAGCAGCCAACTGAGGGACAGGTCAAACACCGGGGAGCTGTTTTTT
>TRBV6-2/TRBV6-3|12|.|many|TRBJ1-2
CASSYAPYGYTF
TGTGCCAGCAGTTACGCCCCTTATGGCTACACCTTC
>TRBV7-2|15|TRBD1|few|TRBJ1-3
CASSLDRAPGNTIYF
TGTGCCAGCAGCTTGGACAGGGCGCCTGGAAACACCATATATTTT